The clone carrying this TCR beta chain was seen repeatedly, ten times or more. Its antigen is unknown. The data derive from a study of regulatory T cells in long-lasting Graves disease. Points from the study as a whole: Blood alone, not thyroid tissue, was studied.

Time point reported: newly diagnosed GD, antithyroid drugs for less than 3 months. Extracted PBMC RNA gave rise to the TCR library. The V and J ends lost 3 bases and 0 bases respectively, with 9 bases between them. Germline assignment: CDR1 LGHDT and CDR2 YNNKEL (reference sequence). CDR3 length equals 15 residues. HTBI primers from iRepertoire and Arm-PCR of CDR3 regions yielded the TCR beta libraries. TCRdb analysed the multiplex PCR reads with MiXCR anew, one entry per CDR3 protein. Seen here are roughly 400,000 distinct CDR3 sequences, 16% observed once, and the top ten hold about 25%. These data also formed part of another study, on T cells in Graves' hyperthyroidism and ophthalmopathy. That report notes: Lactation, pregnancy, other autoimmune disease or uncontrolled infection led to exclusion of patients. The TCR CDR3 was amplified in a first-round RT-PCR using the HTBI primer set.

The sequences come from peripheral blood mononuclear cells (PBMCs), collected at new diagnosis, from a patient treated with antithyroid drugs. The chain couples TRBV3-1 to TRBJ1-3; no clear D. The receptor's source is a woman in her late teens or twenties with Graves disease. The chain's CDR3 is CASSQTRASGNTIYF. The CDR3 DNA reads TGTGCCAGCAGCCAGACGCGCGCCTCTGGAAACACCATATATTTT.